The 12 T cell receptor beta chains reported below all come from one sample, sequenced in a study of spatial heterogeneity in lung cancer. Stated time point: blood at routine non-recurrence follow-up after resection. TCRdb reprocessed the 5' RACE reads via MiXCR and lists one record per CDR3 protein. The table has 110,000 or so distinct CDR3 sequences, roughly 10% seen once. The starting material was PBMCs, obtained at follow-up. The receptors shown here come from a female donor with early-stage non-small cell lung cancer.

This clonotype was recorded a few times. The rearrangement uses TRBV6-6 and TRBJ2-3; 8 positions match TRBD2. There are 17 residues in the CDR3. Germline V CDR1 and CDR2: MNHNY, SVGAGI (reference sequence). V trimming: 0 bases; J trimming: 1 base; junction bases outside the gene matches: 6. The CDR3 here is CASSYSGSGRGTDTQYF. In DNA, the CDR3 is TGTGCCAGCAGTTACTCAGGAAGCGGGAGAGGCACAGATACGCAGTATTTT.

Concerning this clonotype: The junction departs from the called germline gene at one end, perhaps through a read error. The chain joins TRBV7-2 to TRBJ2-1, with 9 bases matching TRBD2. CDR1 is SGHTA and CDR2 is FQGNSA in the germline V gene. The CDR3 is made up of 12 amino acids. CDR3 DNA: TGTGCCAGCAGCTGGCCGGGACTAGCCCCGATCTTC. Protein: CASSWPGLAPIF.

The genes are TRBV3-1 and TRBJ1-1; D not certain. V lost 4 bases and J lost 2, with 5 bases in between. This CDR3 comprises 12 residues. Germline V gene lookup returns CDR1 LGHDT and CDR2 YNNKEL (reference sequence). CDR3 nucleotides: TGTGCCAGCAGCCGCCTTAACACTGAAGCTTTCTTT. It yields the protein CASSRLNTEAFF.

This clonotype was recorded many times. This chain uses TRBV12-3 or TRBV12-4 with TRBJ2-3; D is unclear. The CDR3 is 15 amino acids. The V end was cut by 0 bases, the J end by 0 bases, with 7 bases between. CDR3 sequence: CASSLADSSTDTQYF. The DNA for the CDR3 is TGTGCCAGCAGTTTAGCAGACTCTAGCACAGATACGCAGTATTTT.

This clonotype has a count of ten or more. The chain employs TRBV19 and TRBJ1-5; perhaps TRBD1 as D (5 bases). Germline loops: CDR1 LNHDA, CDR2 SQIVND (reference sequence). Between the trimmed V and J ends, which lost 1 base and 5 bases, there was a span of 12 bases. CDR3 size: 15 residues. The CDR3 sequence is CASSIGGATDQPQHF. The DNA of the CDR3 is TGTGCCAGTAGTATAGGCGGGGCTACGGATCAGCCCCAGCATTTT.

The rearrangement uses TRBV28 and TRBJ2-5, with 7 bases aligning to TRBD1. CDR1 and CDR2 (germline): MDHEN, SYDVKM. V trimming: 6 bases; J trimming: 5 bases; junction bases outside the gene matches: 6. The CDR3 is 13 amino acids. The DNA for the CDR3 is TGTGCCAGCAGCTCGGGACAGAGGGAGACCCAGTACTTC. Translating gives CASSSGQRETQYF.

There are many counts of this clonotype. This chain joins TRBV24-1 and TRBJ2-2; 9 nucleotides align to TRBD2. The CDR3 is 18 residues long. Trimming cost V 3 bases and J 5 bases; bases outside gene matches: 12. CDR1 is KGHDR and CDR2 is SFDVKD in the germline V gene. CDR3 nucleotide sequence: TGTGCCACCAGTGATCCGGCCTTGGCGGGAGGGTCTACCGGGGAGCTGTTTTTT. This sequence encodes CATSDPALAGGSTGELFF.

The V call is TRBV7-8, the J call TRBJ1-4; TRBD1 might be the D (5 bases). The V end lost 0 bases, the J end lost 7 bases, and 15 bases lay between the germline ends. The CDR3 extends over 16 amino acids. In germline, CDR1 is SGHVS, CDR2 FQNEAQ. CDR3 coding DNA: TGTGCCAGCAGCTTAGCGCCGGGACGCTGGGGTGAAAAACTGTTTTTT. It codes for CASSLAPGRWGEKLFF.

This clonotype was seen a handful of times. The gene calls are TRBV12-3 or TRBV12-4 and TRBJ1-6; D is uncertain. This CDR3 has 13 residues. V was clipped by 0 bases and J by 9 bases, with 6 bases between them. This chain's CDR3 is CASSLAQSSPLHF. The CDR3 nucleotides read TGTGCCAGCAGTTTAGCGCAATCTTCACCCCTCCACTTT.

V usage is TRBV29-1 and J usage is TRBJ2-1, with 8 bases lining up with TRBD1. This CDR3 has 13 residues. Germline CDR1 SQVTM, CDR2 ANQGSEA. The V segment lost 1 base and the J segment 4 bases; nucleotides outside the gene matches: 0. The CDR3, as DNA: TGCAGCGTTGAAGGACAGGGGTACAATGAGCAGTTCTTC. The encoded protein is CSVEGQGYNEQFF.

This clonotype was seen a few times. The rearrangement joins TRBV3-1 to TRBJ2-3, with 8 bases matching TRBD2. Per germline, CDR1 LGHDT and CDR2 YNNKEL (reference sequence). Trimming at V came to 1 base and at J to 1 base, leaving 4 bases not matched to a gene. The CDR3 runs 16 residues. The CDR3 nucleotides read TGTGCCAGCAGCCAAGTGCCAGCGGGAGGCACAGATACGCAGTATTTT. This encodes CASSQVPAGGTDTQYF.

This clonotype showed up many times. The chain combines TRBV6-5 with TRBJ2-5; D perhaps matches TRBD1 (5 bases). The CDR3 has 13 residues. Trimming removed 6 bases from V and 3 bases from J, with 11 bases in between. Germline V gene data show CDR1 as MNHEY and CDR2 as SVGAGI. The CDR3 DNA is TGTGCCAGCAGACTGGCAGGGAAAGAGACCCAGTACTTC. Translating gives CASRLAGKETQYF.